Listed below are T cell receptor beta chains from one sample, sequenced in a study of blood T cell repertoires in COVID-19. Only in-frame clones appear in the TCRdb table, and some are missing; sequencing was by immunoSEQ multiplex PCR. The sample lists nearly 110,000 clones, 76% occurring once. The sequenced material came from peripheral blood. The origin of the receptors is a man older than 75 with COVID-19, enrolled during active disease. CDR3s include the opening cysteine and the closing phenylalanine or tryptophan. D genes are given only for firm matches. Not every row has a clone size; where given, it reads once, few, many or a size class.

v_gene: TRBV9
len: 16
j_gene: TRBJ2-3
d_gene: TRBD2
abundance: NA
CDR3aa: CASVGRTSGPFYTQYF
CDR3nt: TGTGCCAGCGTCGGACGGACTAGCGGGCCCTTCTATACGCAGTATTTT

v_gene: TRBV3-1/TRBV3-2
len: 11
j_gene: TRBJ1-4
d_gene: NA
abundance: NA
CDR3aa: CASSQGQGLFF
CDR3nt: TGTGCCAGCAGCCAGGGACAAGGTCTGTTTTTT

v_gene: TRBV6-5
len: 13
j_gene: TRBJ2-2
d_gene: NA
abundance: NA
CDR3aa: CASSFTNTGELFF
CDR3nt: TGTGCCAGCAGTTTCACGAACACCGGGGAGCTGTTTTTT

v_gene: TRBV5-1
len: 17
j_gene: TRBJ2-1
d_gene: TRBD2
abundance: NA
CDR3aa: CASSLGSGPSSYNEQFF
CDR3nt: TGCGCCAGCAGCTTAGGTAGCGGGCCGAGCTCCTACAATGAGCAGTTCTTC

v_gene: TRBV27
len: 16
j_gene: TRBJ2-1
d_gene: NA
abundance: many
CDR3aa: CASSSQRPSSYNEQFF
CDR3nt: TGTGCCAGCAGTTCCCAGCGGCCAAGCTCCTACAATGAGCAGTTCTTC

v_gene: TRBV2
len: 15
j_gene: TRBJ1-3
d_gene: NA
abundance: NA
CDR3aa: CASSEGTDPGNTIYF
CDR3nt: TGTGCCAGCAGTGAAGGGACAGATCCTGGAAACACCATATATTTT

v_gene: TRBV2
len: 14
j_gene: TRBJ2-1
d_gene: NA
abundance: once
CDR3aa: CASSPLSSYNEQFF
CDR3nt: TGTGCCAGCAGTCCGCTGAGCTCCTACAATGAGCAGTTCTTC

v_gene: TRBV2
len: 12
j_gene: TRBJ1-2
d_gene: NA
abundance: once
CDR3aa: CASGEGGYGYTF
CDR3nt: TGTGCCAGCGGCGAGGGTGGCTATGGCTACACCTTC

v_gene: TRBV3-1/TRBV3-2
len: 14
j_gene: TRBJ1-1
d_gene: TRBD1
abundance: NA
CDR3aa: CASSPDRGRAEAFF
CDR3nt: TGTGCCAGCAGCCCGGACAGGGGGCGGGCTGAAGCTTTCTTT

v_gene: TRBV19
len: 15
j_gene: TRBJ2-7
d_gene: TRBD1
abundance: few
CDR3aa: CASSTTWTGGYEQYF
CDR3nt: TGTGCCAGTAGTACCACGTGGACAGGGGGCTACGAGCAGTACTTC

v_gene: TRBV30
len: 17
j_gene: TRBJ2-1
d_gene: TRBD2
abundance: NA
CDR3aa: CAWSGLAGGSSYNEQFF
CDR3nt: TGTGCCTGGAGTGGACTAGCGGGAGGGAGCTCCTACAATGAGCAGTTCTTC

v_gene: TRBV7-2
len: 12
j_gene: TRBJ2-1
d_gene: TRBD2
abundance: NA
CDR3aa: CASSFWEGEQFF
CDR3nt: TGTGCCAGCAGCTTTTGGGAGGGTGAGCAGTTCTTC

v_gene: TRBV6-5
len: 15
j_gene: TRBJ2-7
d_gene: TRBD1
abundance: NA
CDR3aa: CASSLSRGISYEQYF
CDR3nt: TGTGCCAGCAGCTTATCCAGGGGGATCTCCTACGAGCAGTACTTC

v_gene: TRBV19
len: 16
j_gene: TRBJ2-7
d_gene: TRBD2
abundance: NA
CDR3aa: CASSKGGTSGSNEQYF
CDR3nt: TGTGCCAGTAGTAAAGGCGGGACTAGCGGGAGCAACGAGCAGTACTTC

v_gene: TRBV9
len: 14
j_gene: TRBJ2-7
d_gene: TRBD1
abundance: NA
CDR3aa: CASSVVGQGDEQYF
CDR3nt: TGTGCCAGCAGCGTAGTGGGACAGGGCGACGAGCAGTACTTC

v_gene: TRBV10-3
len: 16
j_gene: TRBJ1-3
d_gene: TRBD1
abundance: NA
CDR3aa: CAISERGQGSGNTIYF
CDR3nt: TGTGCCATCAGTGAGCGGGGACAGGGATCTGGAAACACCATATATTTT

v_gene: TRBV19
len: 16
j_gene: TRBJ1-5
d_gene: TRBD1
abundance: NA
CDR3aa: CASSIVARGHNQPQHF
CDR3nt: TGTGCCAGTAGTATAGTGGCCAGGGGGCACAATCAGCCCCAGCATTTT

v_gene: TRBV28
len: 18
j_gene: TRBJ2-7
d_gene: TRBD2
abundance: NA
CDR3aa: CASSLSGGLAGGPYEQYF
CDR3nt: TGTGCCAGCAGTTTAAGTGGGGGTCTAGCGGGAGGGCCGTACGAGCAGTACTTC

v_gene: TRBV29-1
len: 14
j_gene: TRBJ1-3
d_gene: NA
abundance: NA
CDR3aa: CSVAGGGSGNTIYF
CDR3nt: TGCAGCGTTGCAGGAGGAGGGTCTGGAAACACCATATATTTT

v_gene: TRBV7-9
len: 13
j_gene: TRBJ1-1
d_gene: TRBD1
abundance: NA
CDR3aa: CASSSLTGTEAFF
CDR3nt: TGTGCCAGCAGCTCCCTGACAGGGACTGAAGCTTTCTTT

v_gene: TRBV27
len: 17
j_gene: TRBJ1-2
d_gene: TRBD1
abundance: NA
CDR3aa: CASRPRTGGTANYGYTF
CDR3nt: TGTGCCAGCAGGCCTAGGACAGGGGGGACCGCTAACTATGGCTACACCTTC

v_gene: TRBV3-1/TRBV3-2
len: 16
j_gene: TRBJ2-7
d_gene: TRBD2
abundance: once
CDR3aa: CASSQDWGGRAYEQYF
CDR3nt: TGTGCCAGCAGCCAAGATTGGGGCGGGAGGGCATACGAGCAGTACTTC

v_gene: TRBV4-1
len: 14
j_gene: TRBJ2-7
d_gene: TRBD1
abundance: NA
CDR3aa: CASSQGGDRVEQYF
CDR3nt: TGCGCCAGCAGCCAAGGAGGAGACAGGGTAGAGCAGTACTTC

v_gene: TRBV21-1
len: 14
j_gene: TRBJ2-3
d_gene: NA
abundance: NA
CDR3aa: CASSKDSTADTQYF
CDR3nt: TGTGCCAGCAGCAAAGATAGTACAGCAGATACGCAGTATTTT

v_gene: TRBV18
len: 19
j_gene: TRBJ2-7
d_gene: TRBD1
abundance: NA
CDR3aa: CASSRQGDTTSRITYEQYF
CDR3nt: TGTGCCAGCTCGCGACAGGGGGACACTACTAGCCGAATCACCTACGAGCAGTACTTC

v_gene: TRBV28
len: 15
j_gene: TRBJ2-3
d_gene: TRBD2
abundance: NA
CDR3aa: CASRGSGGSTDTQYF
CDR3nt: TGTGCCAGCAGGGGTAGCGGGGGGTCGACAGATACGCAGTATTTT

v_gene: TRBV28
len: 13
j_gene: TRBJ1-1
d_gene: TRBD1
abundance: NA
CDR3aa: CASSSGQGPGAFF
CDR3nt: TGTGCCAGCAGTTCCGGACAGGGTCCGGGAGCTTTCTTT

v_gene: TRBV28
len: 15
j_gene: TRBJ1-4
d_gene: NA
abundance: NA
CDR3aa: CASSPTARRGEKLFF
CDR3nt: TGTGCCAGCAGTCCAACGGCACGGCGGGGTGAAAAACTGTTTTTT

v_gene: TRBV2
len: 14
j_gene: TRBJ1-5
d_gene: TRBD1
abundance: NA
CDR3aa: CASSMDRSHQPQHF
CDR3nt: TGTGCCAGCAGTATGGACAGGTCACATCAGCCCCAGCATTTT

v_gene: TRBV28
len: 11
j_gene: TRBJ2-7
d_gene: NA
abundance: once
CDR3aa: CASSSPYEQYF
CDR3nt: TGTGCCAGCAGTTCTCCCTACGAGCAGTACTTC

v_gene: TRBV5-1
len: 16
j_gene: TRBJ1-4
d_gene: NA
abundance: NA
CDR3aa: CASSLITGSTNEKLFF
CDR3nt: TGCGCCAGCAGCTTGATAACAGGATCAACTAATGAAAAACTGTTTTTT

v_gene: TRBV7-3
len: 14
j_gene: TRBJ2-2
d_gene: NA
abundance: once
CDR3aa: CASSELAHTRELFF
CDR3nt: TGTGCCAGCAGCGAACTAGCCCACACCCGGGAGCTGTTTTTT

v_gene: TRBV29-1
len: 15
j_gene: TRBJ2-4
d_gene: TRBD1
abundance: NA
CDR3aa: CSVGGQGAAKNIQYF
CDR3nt: TGCAGCGTTGGAGGGCAGGGGGCAGCCAAAAACATTCAGTACTTC

v_gene: TRBV2
len: 15
j_gene: TRBJ2-2
d_gene: NA
abundance: NA
CDR3aa: CASSAEGANTGELFF
CDR3nt: TGTGCCAGCAGTGCTGAGGGTGCGAACACCGGGGAGCTGTTTTTT

v_gene: TRBV7-9
len: 14
j_gene: TRBJ1-1
d_gene: NA
abundance: once
CDR3aa: CASSLAAGNTEAFF
CDR3nt: TGTGCCAGCAGCTTAGCGGCAGGGAACACTGAAGCTTTCTTT

v_gene: TRBV28
len: 13
j_gene: TRBJ1-1
d_gene: NA
abundance: NA
CDR3aa: CASSDHADTEAFF
CDR3nt: TGTGCCAGCAGCGACCACGCGGACACTGAAGCTTTCTTT

v_gene: TRBV6-5
len: 14
j_gene: TRBJ2-7
d_gene: NA
abundance: NA
CDR3aa: CAGKLAFGAYEQYF
CDR3nt: TGTGCCGGCAAGCTAGCGTTTGGCGCCTACGAGCAGTACTTC

v_gene: TRBV2
len: 13
j_gene: TRBJ1-5
d_gene: NA
abundance: NA
CDR3aa: CASCVYSNQPQHF
CDR3nt: TGTGCCAGCTGCGTCTATAGCAATCAGCCCCAGCATTTT

v_gene: TRBV29-1
len: 13
j_gene: TRBJ2-1
d_gene: NA
abundance: NA
CDR3aa: CSVGWDKYNEQFF
CDR3nt: TGCAGCGTTGGGTGGGACAAATACAATGAGCAGTTCTTC

v_gene: TRBV6-5
len: 13
j_gene: TRBJ2-2
d_gene: NA
abundance: NA
CDR3aa: CASMPINTGELFF
CDR3nt: TGTGCCAGCATGCCTATCAACACCGGGGAGCTGTTTTTT

v_gene: TRBV29-1
len: 15
j_gene: TRBJ1-2
d_gene: TRBD1
abundance: NA
CDR3aa: CSVAGTGGDLYGYTF
CDR3nt: TGCAGCGTGGCCGGGACAGGGGGGGACCTCTATGGCTACACCTTC

v_gene: TRBV3-1/TRBV3-2
len: 12
j_gene: TRBJ2-5
d_gene: NA
abundance: NA
CDR3aa: CASSQIRETQYF
CDR3nt: TGTGCCAGCAGCCAAATCAGAGAGACCCAGTACTTC

v_gene: TRBV2
len: 14
j_gene: TRBJ2-1
d_gene: NA
abundance: NA
CDR3aa: CASSPEGGGGEQFF
CDR3nt: TGTGCCAGCAGCCCTGAGGGAGGAGGCGGTGAGCAGTTCTTC

v_gene: TRBV12-3/TRBV12-4
len: 13
j_gene: TRBJ1-6
d_gene: TRBD1
abundance: NA
CDR3aa: CASSGTGYSPLHF
CDR3nt: TGTGCCAGCAGCGGGACAGGTTATTCACCCCTCCACTTT

v_gene: TRBV27
len: 15
j_gene: TRBJ2-7
d_gene: NA
abundance: NA
CDR3aa: CASSYRSISSYEQYF
CDR3nt: TGTGCCAGCAGTTACAGAAGTATTAGCTCCTACGAGCAGTACTTC